This T cell receptor beta chain was captured by sequencing in a study of blood T cell repertoires in COVID-19. In the study overall: From the United States, Italy and Spain came samples of acute and convalescent COVID-19.

Data came from immunoSEQ multiplex PCR; TCRdb stores just in-frame clones and leaves some out. Here the sample spans roughly 380,000 clones, over 85% being singletons. Patients from Seattle were sampled longitudinally, starting during active infection. The sample holds many counts of this clone. Germline CDR1 SNHLY, CDR2 FYNNEI. The CDR3 loop spans 13 amino acids. The V end was cut by 10 bases, the J end by 0 bases, with 12 bases between. V and J are TRBV2 and TRBJ1-2; D perhaps matches TRBD1 (5 bases). The specimen was peripheral blood. The clonotype originates from a woman aged 55-75 years with COVID-19, enrolled during active disease. CDR3 coding DNA: TGTGCCATAGTCGCAGGGCCTAACTATGGCTACACCTTC. Translating it yields CAIVAGPNYGYTF.